The sequence of this T cell receptor beta chain was determined in a study of blood T cell repertoires in COVID-19. Study-level information: Material from acute and convalescent COVID-19 was sourced from the United States, Italy and Spain. PBMCs, B-cell-depleted T cells, or T cells were the source of the cDNA or gDNA that made up the material.

CDR3 length equals 13 residues. Germline CDR1 and CDR2: LNHDA and SQIVND (reference sequence). V gave up 6 bases and J gave up 1 base, with 10 bases separating them. Enrolled during active infection, Seattle patients were then followed longitudinally. As processed by the authors: Scientists estimated how many nucleated cells there were by amplifying reference gene primers. The table came from immunoSEQ multiplex PCR; TCRdb's copy has only in-frame clones and leaves some out. V and J calls and clone size follow that table, whereas D and trimming were derived from the DNA. The data hold 220,000 or so clones, with 70% to 90% observed a single time.

The chain combines TRBV19 with TRBJ2-7; no clear D gene. This TCR was sampled from a woman between 45 and 60 years old with COVID-19, enrolled during active disease. The specimen sequenced was peripheral blood. CDR3 in amino acids: CASSQVPSYEQYF. The CDR3 region has the DNA TGTGCCAGTAGCCAGGTTCCATCCTACGAGCAGTACTTC.